Following are 30 T cell receptor beta chains from one sample sequenced in a study of CD8 T cells in Susac syndrome. RNA was extracted with the RNeasy kit, and a quantity of roughly 0.45 to 1 ug was reverse transcribed using random hexamers. MiXCR was run by TCRdb on the immunoSEQ multiplex PCR reads, yielding one entry per CDR3 protein. This repertoire shows about 80,000 distinct CDR3 sequences, about 93% found once; its top ten account for 0.25% to 0.3%. The material sequenced was CD8+ T cells from PBMCs. The origin of the receptors is a human donor in good health.

The gene calls are TRBV7-7 and TRBJ2-5, with D unclear. This CDR3 region has 14 residues. Trimming pared 5 bases from V and 3 bases from J, leaving 13 bases between. Germline V CDR1 and CDR2: SSHAT, FNYEAQ (reference sequence). The CDR3 sequence is CASSPFRGEETQYF. The CDR3 nucleotides read TGTGCCAGCAGCCCCTTCCGCGGAGAAGAGACCCAGTACTTC. Full variable domain (missing parts from reference TRBV7-7 and TRBJ2-5): GAGVSQSPRYKVTKRGQDVTLRCDPISSHATLYWYQQALGQGPEFLTYFNYEAQPDKSGLPSDRFSAERPEGSISTLTIQRTEQRDSAMYRCASSPFRGEETQYFGPGTRLLVL.

The chain couples TRBV30 to TRBJ2-2, with D unclear. This CDR3 has 13 amino acids. V lost 0 bases and J 6 bases, leaving 8 bases between the germline ends. CDR1 and CDR2 (germline): GTSNPN, SVGIG (reference sequence). Here the CDR3 reads CAWSVGSSGELFF. CDR3 DNA: TGTGCCTGGAGTGTGGGTAGTTCCGGGGAGCTGTTTTTT.

The rearrangement links TRBV5-4 to TRBJ2-1; TRBD2 matches 7 bases. J lost 2 bases, V lost 3 bases, and 14 bases had no gene match. Germline loops: CDR1 SGHNT, CDR2 YYREEE (reference sequence). The CDR3 contains 18 residues. CDR3 loop: CASSSYAASGRTYNEQFF. CDR3 DNA: TGTGCCAGCAGCTCTTACGCGGCTAGCGGTAGGACCTACAATGAGCAGTTCTTC.

The chain uses TRBV4-1 and TRBJ1-2; perhaps TRBD1 as D (6 bases). The CDR3 consists of 14 residues. Germline V gene data show CDR1 as MGHRA and CDR2 as YSYEKL. V dropped 0 bases and J dropped 6 bases, with 11 bases sitting between them. The CDR3 reads CASSQDWGPDGYTF. CDR3 sequence (DNA): TGCGCCAGCAGCCAAGATTGGGGGCCGGATGGCTACACCTTC.

This rearrangement joins TRBV7-3 to TRBJ2-3, with 8 bases fitting TRBD1. The CDR3 has 17 residues. V shed 4 bases, J shed 3 bases, and the junction held 12 bases outside the gene matches. The germline V gene has CDR1 SGHTA and CDR2 FQGTGA. The CDR3: CASSSQPGTGSTDTQYF. In DNA, the CDR3 is TGTGCCAGCAGCTCCCAGCCCGGGACAGGAAGTACAGATACGCAGTATTTT. Drawing the rest from reference TRBV7-3 and TRBJ2-3, the complete variable domain is GAGVSQTPSNKVTEKGKYVELRCDPISGHTALYWYRQSLGQGPEFLIYFQGTGAADDSGLPNDRFFAVRPEGSVSTLKIQRTERGDSAVYLCASSSQPGTGSTDTQYFGPGTRLTVL.

CDR3 residues: CASSYNIGRGDNEQFF. The CDR3 DNA reads TGTGCCAGCAGTTACAACATCGGGAGAGGAGACAATGAGCAGTTCTTC. The rearrangement uses TRBV6-5 and TRBJ2-1; maybe TRBD2 (6 bases). V was shortened by 2 bases and J by 5 bases, with 16 bases between the two germline ends. The CDR3 totals 16 residues. Germline CDR1 reads MNHEY; CDR2 reads SVGAGI.

V and J are TRBV28 and TRBJ2-1, with TRBD1 identical over 7 bases. CDR3 length: 15 amino acids. With V trimmed by 8 bases and J by 0 bases, 7 bases remained unmatched. Per the germline V gene, CDR1 is MDHEN and CDR2 is SYDVKM. The CDR3 DNA sequence: TGTGCCAGCCAACAGGGGACATCCTCCTACAATGAGCAGTTCTTC. Residues: CASQQGTSSYNEQFF.

The rearrangement joins TRBV6-2 or TRBV6-3 to TRBJ2-1; D gene unclear. This CDR3 contains 13 residues. The germline CDR1 and CDR2 sequences are MNHEY and SVGEGT. V dropped 8 bases and J dropped 2 bases, with 10 bases sitting between them. DNA of the CDR3: TGTGCCAGCGCCCTGGCCCCCTACAATGAGCAGTTCTTC. The encoded protein is CASALAPYNEQFF.

This clonotype has a single count. V gene TRBV27 combines with J gene TRBJ2-7; a weak D match, TRBD1 (5 bases). V gave up 5 bases and J gave up 4 bases, with 12 bases separating them. Germline CDR1 and CDR2: MNHEY and SMNVEV (reference sequence). The CDR3 loop spans 13 amino acids. As DNA, the CDR3 is TGTGCCAGCAGTGTTTATTACAGGTACGAGCAGTACTTC. It yields the protein CASSVYYRYEQYF.

J is TRBJ1-4 and V is TRBV29-1, with 7 nucleotides matching TRBD1. CDR3 length: 13 residues. Germline values: CDR1 SQVTM, CDR2 ANQGSEA. V lost 6 bases, J lost 3 bases, and 4 bases stayed unmatched. The CDR3 DNA reads TGCAGCGTGACCGGGACAGCTAATGAAAAACTGTTTTTT. Protein: CSVTGTANEKLFF.

V gene TRBV28 combines with J gene TRBJ1-2, with TRBD1 as a possible D gene (5 bases). Trimming took 4 bases from V and 7 from J, leaving 10 bases between them. The CDR3 totals 12 residues. Per the germline V gene, CDR1 is MDHEN and CDR2 is SYDVKM. Here the CDR3 DNA reads TGTGCCAGCAGTTCCACAAGGGGTGGCTACACCTTC. As protein: CASSSTRGGYTF.

This chain's CDR3 is CATSRVAADTQYF. As DNA, the CDR3 is TGTGCCACCAGCAGAGTAGCCGCAGATACGCAGTATTTT. The chain has TRBV15 and TRBJ2-3; no firm D call. Trimming left V 1 base short and J 4 bases short, with 6 bases between. Germline V gene data show CDR1 as LNHNV and CDR2 as YYDKDF (reference sequence). The CDR3 totals 13 residues.

This chain uses TRBV10-2 with TRBJ2-1; possibly TRBD1 for D (6 bases). The V gene's germline CDR1 is WSHSY and CDR2 SAAADI. V was clipped by 8 bases and J by 6 bases, with 8 bases between them. This CDR3 region has 11 residues. The CDR3 sequence is CASEGGNEQFF. In nucleotides, the CDR3 is TGCGCCAGCGAAGGGGGCAATGAGCAGTTCTTC.

This chain links TRBV2 with TRBJ2-7; possible D gene TRBD2, 6 bases. This CDR3 is 10 amino acids long. Germline-derived CDR1 and CDR2 are SNHLY and FYNNEI. CDR3 sequence reads: CASSAWDCHV. CDR3 nucleotides: TGTGCCAGCAGTGCCTGGGACTGCCACGTC.

The V call is TRBV11-1, the J call TRBJ2-3; no reliable D call. V lost 1 base and J lost 4, with 3 bases in between. The CDR3 covers 12 residues. The V gene's germline CDR1 is SGHAT and CDR2 FQDESV (reference sequence). As DNA, the CDR3 is TGTGCCAGCAGCTTAGAGCCAGATACGCAGTATTTT. This sequence encodes CASSLEPDTQYF.

CDR3 DNA: TGCAGCGTTGTACTCGCTAATAGCAATCAGCCCCAGCATTTT. This codes for CSVVLANSNQPQHF. The V and J genes are TRBV29-1 and TRBJ1-5; no definite D call. The CDR3 consists of 14 residues. Germline CDR1 and CDR2: SQVTM and ANQGSEA. V lost 4 bases, J lost 0 bases, and 10 bases lay in between.

Only one count was recorded for this clonotype. J is TRBJ2-7 and V is TRBV5-1; maybe TRBD1 (6 bases). With 4 bases removed from V and 1 base from J, the gap between germline ends came to 15 bases. Per germline, CDR1 SGHRS and CDR2 YFSETQ. The CDR3 length is 15 residues. This CDR3 reads CASSKTWTASYEQYF. In DNA form, the CDR3 reads TGCGCCAGCAGCAAGACCTGGACAGCGTCCTACGAGCAGTACTTC.

V usage is TRBV6-5 and J usage is TRBJ1-1; no definite D call. The V and J ends lost 7 bases and 4 bases respectively, with 16 bases between them. Germline V gene lookup returns CDR1 MNHEY and CDR2 SVGAGI. The length of the CDR3 is 14 residues. The CDR3 bases are TGTGCCAGCAATTGGGCTGAGCACGGCACTGAAGCTTTCTTT. Translation: CASNWAEHGTEAFF.

The V and J genes are TRBV20-1 and TRBJ2-5, with a weak D call TRBD2 (5 bases). The CDR3 is made up of 13 amino acids. Trimming took 5 bases from V and 4 from J, leaving 14 bases between them. The germline V gene encodes CDR1 DFQATT and CDR2 SNEGSKA (reference sequence). This chain's CDR3 is CSAAERQLETQYF. CDR3 nucleotides: TGCAGTGCTGCGGAGCGGCAACTAGAGACCCAGTACTTC.

The gene calls are TRBV24-1 and TRBJ1-5, with D unclear. The CDR3 has 15 residues. Germline V CDR1 and CDR2: KGHDR, SFDVKD. V lost 4 bases to trimming and J lost 0 bases, with 9 bases between them. CDR3 loop: CATSDEDDSNQPQHF. In nucleotides, the CDR3 is TGTGCCACCAGTGACGAGGACGATAGCAATCAGCCCCAGCATTTT.

CDR3 protein: CSAGDTSGRLTFF. The CDR3 nucleotides are TGCAGCGCTGGAGACACTAGCGGGAGGCTTACGTTCTTC. V is TRBV29-1 and J is TRBJ2-1; 12 nucleotides line up with TRBD2. V gave up 7 bases and J gave up 15 bases; unmatched junction bases: 13. The CDR3 length is 13 residues. The germline V gene has CDR1 SQVTM and CDR2 ANQGSEA.

The V gene is TRBV6-6, the J gene TRBJ2-7; 12 bases align to TRBD2. With V trimmed by 4 bases and J by 3 bases, 1 base remained unmatched. CDR3 length: 14 residues. Germline V lookup: CDR1 MNHNY, CDR2 SVGAGI (reference sequence). This CDR3 reads CASSSTSGGYEQYV. As DNA, the CDR3 is TGTGCCAGCAGTTCGACTAGCGGGGGCTACGAGCAGTACGTC.

This clonotype was found once. This sequence joins TRBV5-6 and TRBJ2-7; 9 bases agree with TRBD1. This CDR3 is 14 amino acids long. With 7 bases clipped from V and 4 bases from J, the junction kept 9 bases outside the gene matches. In germline, CDR1 is SGHDT, CDR2 YYEEEE. CDR3 nucleotides: TGTGCCAGCCGCTCGGGACAGGGTTTTTACGAGCAGTACTTC. This encodes CASRSGQGFYEQYF.

V is TRBV27 and J is TRBJ1-2, with D perhaps matching TRBD1 (5 bases). The germline V gene has CDR1 MNHEY and CDR2 SMNVEV (reference sequence). This CDR3 comprises 13 residues. Trimming took off 11 bases at V and 6 bases at J, with 19 bases between the two ends. The CDR3 sequence is CASKGPPRDGYTF. The CDR3 DNA is TGTGCCTCCAAGGGGCCACCCAGGGATGGCTACACCTTC.

The chain uses TRBV20-1 and TRBJ1-1; 7 bases fit TRBD1. The V segment lost 3 bases and the J segment 1 base; nucleotides outside the gene matches: 5. Germline V gene sequence: CDR1 DFQATT, CDR2 SNEGSKA (reference sequence). The CDR3 contains 14 residues. CDR3 in amino acids: CSASGQGGNTEAFF. Here the CDR3 DNA reads TGCAGTGCTAGTGGCCAGGGGGGGAACACTGAAGCTTTCTTT.

The genes are TRBV9 and TRBJ2-7; the match to TRBD2 covers 7 bases. The CDR3 loop spans 15 amino acids. Germline V gene data show CDR1 as SGDLS and CDR2 as YYNGEE. Trimming at V came to 3 bases and at J to 2 bases, leaving 8 bases not matched to a gene. CDR3 loop: CASSDAVAGAYEQYF. The DNA of the CDR3 is TGTGCCAGCAGCGACGCTGTGGCGGGGGCCTACGAGCAGTACTTC.

This clonotype has only a few counts. The rearrangement joins TRBV5-4 to TRBJ1-1; a weak D match, TRBD1 (5 bases). Looked up from germline, CDR1 is SGHNT and CDR2 is YYREEE (reference sequence). The CDR3 spans 15 residues. V lost 0 bases and J lost 6, with 15 bases in between. This CDR3 reads CASSLGAGPSAEAFF. CDR3 nucleotide sequence: TGTGCCAGCAGCTTGGGAGCGGGGCCTAGCGCTGAAGCTTTCTTT.

The rearrangement joins TRBV12-3 or TRBV12-4 to TRBJ1-1; weak D call: TRBD1 (5 bases). Trimming removed 3 bases from V and 8 bases from J, with 13 bases in between. The CDR3 covers 13 residues. Written as DNA, the CDR3 is TGTGCCAGCAGTTTGTATAGGACACAAGAAGCTTTCTTT. Translated: CASSLYRTQEAFF.

This chain uses TRBV27 with TRBJ1-4; unclear D gene. The CDR3 consists of 15 residues. V was shortened by 5 bases and J by 0 bases, with 10 bases between the two germline ends. The germline V gene has CDR1 MNHEY and CDR2 SMNVEV (reference sequence). Here the CDR3 DNA reads TGTGCCAGCAGTCCCCTGGAGGCAACTAATGAAAAACTGTTTTTT. It translates to CASSPLEATNEKLFF. The entire variable domain, with the rest obtained from reference TRBV27 and TRBJ1-4, is as follows: EAQVTQNPRYLITVTGKKLTVTCSQNMNHEYMSWYRQDPGLGLRQIYYSMNVEVTDKGDVPEGYKVSRKEKRNFPLILESPSPNQTSLYFCASSPLEATNEKLFFGSGTQLSVL.

The rearrangement joins TRBV20-1 to TRBJ2-7, with 13 bases matching TRBD2. The CDR3 runs to 18 residues. Per the germline V gene, CDR1 is DFQATT and CDR2 is SNEGSKA (reference sequence). The junction had 10 bases not matched to a gene; V was cut back by 2 bases and J by 0 bases. DNA for the CDR3: TGCAGTGCTAGACCCCGGGGACTAGCGGGACCATACTCCTACGAGCAGTACGTC. Its translation is CSARPRGLAGPYSYEQYV.